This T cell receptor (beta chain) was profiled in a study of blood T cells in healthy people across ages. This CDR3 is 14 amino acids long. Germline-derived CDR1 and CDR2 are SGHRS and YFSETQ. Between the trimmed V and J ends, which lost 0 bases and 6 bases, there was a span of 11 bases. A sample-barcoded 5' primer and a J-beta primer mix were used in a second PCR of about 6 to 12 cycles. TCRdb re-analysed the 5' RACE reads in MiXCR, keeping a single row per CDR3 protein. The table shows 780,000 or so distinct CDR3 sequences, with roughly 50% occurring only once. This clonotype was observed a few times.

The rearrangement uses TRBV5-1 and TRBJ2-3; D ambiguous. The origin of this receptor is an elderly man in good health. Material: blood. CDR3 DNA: TGCGCCAGCAGCTTGGCCGAGCAGACCGATACGCAGTATTTT. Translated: CASSLAEQTDTQYF.